The 24 T cell receptor beta chains reported below all come from one sample, sequenced in a study of identical twins. Using its own MiXCR run on the 5' RACE reads, TCRdb lists one record per CDR3 protein. This table holds 450,000 to 500,000 distinct CDR3 sequences, around an eighth found once. These sequences were also reported in another study, on yellow fever vaccine responses in identical twins.

The material sequenced was CD4+ T cells sorted from blood. The origin of the receptors is a woman aged 18-29 years in good health.

This clonotype was picked up a small number of times. The V and J genes are TRBV18 and TRBJ2-7; 8 positions match TRBD1. The CDR3 has 16 amino acids. V lost 6 bases and J lost 2; bases outside the gene matches: 12. CDR1 is KGHSH and CDR2 is LQKENI in the germline V gene. The CDR3: CASSTSTGTGTYEQYF. The CDR3 nucleotides are TGTGCCAGCTCCACTTCGACCGGGACAGGTACCTACGAGCAGTACTTC.

This clonotype was found a few times. This sequence joins TRBV20-1 and TRBJ2-7; 8 bases align to TRBD2. Germline V lookup: CDR1 DFQATT, CDR2 SNEGSKA (reference sequence). Trimming cost V 6 bases and J 0 bases; bases outside gene matches: 10. This CDR3 has 15 residues. CDR3 loop: CSAHGPGGSSYEQYF. DNA of the CDR3: TGCAGTGCCCACGGACCGGGGGGGAGCTCCTACGAGCAGTACTTC.

This clonotype was observed many times. CDR3 region: CASSPLIGPEYEQYF. In nucleotides, the CDR3 is TGTGCCAGCTCACCCCTGATAGGGCCGGAGTACGAGCAGTACTTC. This chain connects TRBV18 to TRBJ2-7; no reliable D call. Germline values: CDR1 KGHSH, CDR2 LQKENI. This CDR3 comprises 15 residues. The V gene lost 3 bases and the J gene lost 4 bases, with 16 bases spanning the gap.

This clonotype turned up a few times. In DNA form, the CDR3 reads TGCGCCAGCAGCTTTCAAATACTAGCGGGACTCCCGAGCTCCTACAATGAGCAGTTCTTC. It yields the protein CASSFQILAGLPSSYNEQFF. This chain links TRBV5-1 with TRBJ2-1; 10 nucleotides match TRBD2. The germline V gene encodes CDR1 SGHRS and CDR2 YFSETQ. The CDR3 totals 20 residues. With 2 bases clipped from V and 0 bases from J, the junction kept 14 bases outside the gene matches.

The gene calls are TRBV4-3 and TRBJ2-2; a possible D gene is TRBD2 (5 bases). Trimming left V 2 bases short and J 0 bases short, with 16 bases between. The germline V gene has CDR1 LGHNA and CDR2 YSLEER. This CDR3 is built from 18 residues. Here the CDR3 reads CASSQNRVEGTNTGELFF. The CDR3 DNA sequence: TGCGCCAGCAGCCAAAATAGGGTTGAGGGAACGAACACCGGGGAGCTGTTTTTT.

The chain uses TRBV20-1 and TRBJ2-3; D is perhaps TRBD2 (6 bases). Trimming removed 3 bases at V and 0 bases at J, with 10 bases between. The CDR3 is made up of 14 amino acids. Germline lookup yields CDR1 DFQATT and CDR2 SNEGSKA (reference sequence). CDR3 nucleotides: TGCAGTGCTAGTGGGGGGAGAAGCACAGATACGCAGTATTTT. Translating it yields CSASGGRSTDTQYF.

This clonotype was picked up a small number of times. The chain carries TRBV14 and TRBJ2-1; 7 bases fit TRBD1. The CDR3 is made up of 16 amino acids. Looked up from germline, CDR1 is SGHDN and CDR2 is FVKESK. V was clipped by 4 bases and J by 8 bases; unmatched bases: 14. CDR3 in amino acids: CASSLEILGQADEQFF. CDR3 nucleotide sequence: TGTGCCAGCAGCCTAGAGATTCTAGGACAGGCTGATGAGCAGTTCTTC.

The rearrangement joins TRBV6-1 to TRBJ1-2; no firm D call. CDR1 and CDR2 (germline): MNHNS, SASEGT. CDR3 length: 13 residues. Trimming removed 2 bases at V and 4 bases at J, with 8 bases between. This CDR3 reads CASSETASYGYTF. The DNA for the CDR3 is TGTGCCAGCAGTGAAACAGCTAGCTATGGCTACACCTTC.

In this sample, this clonotype turned up a few times. V and J are TRBV5-1 and TRBJ1-2; 8 nucleotides align to TRBD1. Germline V gives CDR1 SGHRS, CDR2 YFSETQ. The CDR3 spans 13 residues. With V trimmed by 4 bases and J by 6 bases, 5 bases remained unmatched. CDR3 coding DNA: TGCGCCAGCAGCCTTCGGACAGGGAATGGCTACACCTTC. Translated: CASSLRTGNGYTF.

The chain uses TRBV7-9 and TRBJ2-1; D possibly corresponds to TRBD2 (6 bases). The germline V and J ends were trimmed by 1 base and 5 bases, with 15 bases remaining between them. This CDR3 has 16 amino acids. CDR1 is SEHNR and CDR2 is FQNEAQ in the germline V gene (reference sequence). CDR3 in amino acids: CASSLGPGSANNEQFF. The CDR3 nucleotides are TGTGCCAGCAGCTTAGGCCCCGGGAGTGCGAACAATGAGCAGTTCTTC. Full variable domain (outside the CDR3, taken from reference TRBV7-9 and TRBJ2-1): DTGVSQNPRHKITKRGQNVTFRCDPISEHNRLYWYRQTLGQGPEFLTYFQNEAQLEKSRLLSDRFSAERPKGSFSTLEIQRTEQGDSAMYLCASSLGPGSANNEQFFGPGTRLTVL.

The chain employs TRBV4-1 and TRBJ2-3, with 9 nucleotides matching TRBD2. Germline V gene data show CDR1 as MGHRA and CDR2 as YSYEKL. CDR3 length equals 18 residues. Trimming removed 1 base from V and 8 bases from J; junction bases left unmatched: 16. This chain's CDR3 is CASSQAGGRGYGGGTQYF. The CDR3 DNA reads TGCGCCAGCAGCCAAGCAGGCGGGAGGGGATACGGAGGGGGTACGCAGTATTTT.

This clonotype was counted only a few times. This chain joins TRBV20-1 and TRBJ1-5; 7 bases are shared with TRBD1. This CDR3 has 12 amino acids. Trimming cost V 2 bases and J 11 bases; bases outside gene matches: 6. Germline V gives CDR1 DFQATT, CDR2 SNEGSKA (reference sequence). CDR3 residues: CSARLRGQAQHF. The CDR3 bases are TGCAGTGCTAGACTCCGAGGACAGGCCCAGCATTTT.

The chain is built from TRBV6-1 and TRBJ2-1, with D possibly being TRBD1 or TRBD2 (5 bases each). This CDR3 has 13 amino acids. Trimming removed 7 bases from V and 8 bases from J, with 15 bases in between. From germline, CDR1 is MNHNS and CDR2 SASEGT. CDR3 protein: CASTRGPGDEQFF. The CDR3 coding sequence is TGTGCCAGCACCCGGGGCCCCGGCGATGAGCAGTTCTTC.

The chain recombines TRBV7-2 with TRBJ1-2; D is unclear. CDR1 is SGHTA, CDR2 FQGNSA, per germline. V was pared by 1 base and J by 14 bases, with 8 bases between. The CDR3 length is 10 residues. CDR3 region: CASSLGEPTF. For the CDR3, the DNA is TGTGCCAGCAGCTTAGGGGAGCCAACCTTC.

This clonotype was counted a few times. The chain employs TRBV6-6 and TRBJ2-5; D call uncertain. This CDR3 contains 13 residues. The germline V and J ends were trimmed by 6 bases and 4 bases, with 12 bases remaining between them. The germline V gene has CDR1 MNHNY and CDR2 SVGAGI (reference sequence). The CDR3, as DNA: TGTGCCAGCAGCCCCGCAAGGGCAGAGACCCAGTACTTC. It yields the protein CASSPARAETQYF.

This chain's CDR3 is CASSSGLGLSTDTQYF. The DNA for the CDR3 is TGTGCCAGCAGTTCCGGTCTAGGACTTAGCACAGATACGCAGTATTTT. The V and J genes are TRBV28 and TRBJ2-3; D may be TRBD2 (5 bases). Germline V CDR1 and CDR2: MDHEN, SYDVKM. The V and J ends lost 4 bases and 0 bases respectively, with 14 bases between them. The CDR3 is made up of 16 amino acids.

This clonotype was counted only a few times. V is TRBV6-4 and J is TRBJ2-7; weak D call: TRBD2 (5 bases). From germline, CDR1 is MRHNA and CDR2 SNTAGT. The length of the CDR3 is 16 residues. Trimming pared 2 bases from V and 5 bases from J, leaving 19 bases between. The DNA of the CDR3 is TGTGCCAGCAGTGACGAGGTCAGCCGGAGGCCCAACGAGCAGTACTTC. It specifies CASSDEVSRRPNEQYF.

The table lists this clonotype with a few counts. The V call is TRBV20-1, the J call TRBJ2-7; D call uncertain. The germline gives CDR1 DFQATT, CDR2 SNEGSKA (reference sequence). The CDR3 contains 12 residues. Trimming took 6 bases from V and 2 from J, leaving 11 bases between them. CDR3 region: CSALPRTYEQYF. Written as DNA, the CDR3 is TGCAGTGCCCTCCCACGGACCTACGAGCAGTACTTC.

CDR3 sequence (DNA): TGCAGCGTTGGGCAGGGAGTTAGTCAGCCCCAGCATTTT. Translating gives CSVGQGVSQPQHF. The rearrangement links TRBV29-1 to TRBJ1-5; weak D call: TRBD1 (5 bases). Germline CDR1 and CDR2: SQVTM and ANQGSEA. This CDR3 region has 13 residues. Trimming pared 4 bases from V and 6 bases from J, leaving 13 bases between.

This clonotype came up a few times. V is TRBV12-3 or TRBV12-4 and J is TRBJ1-4; TRBD1 matches 10 bases. The CDR3 consists of 14 residues. Losses at the gene ends were 6 bases for V and 6 bases for J; bases not matched to a gene: 4. The CDR3 here is CASRSTGGYEKLFF. As DNA, the CDR3 is TGTGCCAGCAGGTCGACAGGGGGCTATGAAAAACTGTTTTTT.

This clonotype has a count of ten or more. V is TRBV12-3 or TRBV12-4 and J is TRBJ2-7; D uncertain. The CDR3 is 12 residues long. Trimming removed 3 bases from V and 2 bases from J, with 5 bases in between. The CDR3 reads CASSFRTYEQYF. CDR3 coding DNA: TGTGCCAGCAGTTTCAGGACCTACGAGCAGTACTTC.

This clonotype was detected ten times or more. The chain employs TRBV9 and TRBJ2-1; D unclear. The V and J ends lost 2 bases and 5 bases respectively, with 14 bases between them. CDR1 and CDR2 (germline): SGDLS, YYNGEE. The CDR3 totals 15 residues. DNA of the CDR3: TGTGCCAGCAGCGTCGGCCCCACAATAAACAATGAGCAGTTCTTC. This sequence encodes CASSVGPTINNEQFF.

The genes are TRBV5-1 and TRBJ1-4; 7 bases are shared with TRBD1. CDR1 and CDR2 (germline): SGHRS, YFSETQ. There are 14 residues in the CDR3. The V segment lost 5 bases and the J segment 4 bases; nucleotides outside the gene matches: 5. The DNA for the CDR3 is TGCGCCAGCAGACGGGGGACAGTTAATGAAAAACTGTTTTTT. Amino acid sequence: CASRRGTVNEKLFF.

This clonotype was counted between two and nine times. V gene TRBV3-1 combines with J gene TRBJ2-7; D uncertain. This CDR3 is 13 amino acids long. The germline CDR1 and CDR2 sequences are LGHDT and YNNKEL (reference sequence). Trimming took 2 bases from V and 4 from J, leaving 9 bases between them. As DNA, the CDR3 is TGTGCCAGCAGCCAAATGAGTGTGTACGAGCAGTACTTC. This sequence encodes CASSQMSVYEQYF.